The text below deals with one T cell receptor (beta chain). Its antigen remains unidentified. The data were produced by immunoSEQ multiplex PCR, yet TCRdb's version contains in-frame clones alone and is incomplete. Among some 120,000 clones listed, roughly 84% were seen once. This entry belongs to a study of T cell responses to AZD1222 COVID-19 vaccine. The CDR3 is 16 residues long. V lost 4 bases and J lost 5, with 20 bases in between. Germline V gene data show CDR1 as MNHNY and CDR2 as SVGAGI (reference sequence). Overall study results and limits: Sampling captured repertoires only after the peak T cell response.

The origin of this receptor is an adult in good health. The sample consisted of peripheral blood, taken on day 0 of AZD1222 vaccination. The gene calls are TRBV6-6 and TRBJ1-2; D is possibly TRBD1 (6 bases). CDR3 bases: TGTGCCAGCAGTTCCCCATTACAAAGGGACAATTATGGCTACACCTTC. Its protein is CASSSPLQRDNYGYTF.